A selection of T cell receptor beta chains follows, all from one sample in a study of CD8+ T cells in alopecia areata. Data came from immunoSEQ multiplex PCR; TCRdb stores just in-frame clones and leaves some out. The sample lists over 200,000 clones, 64% occurring once. Sequencing was performed on CD4+ T cells sorted from blood, taken at week 4, from a patient treated with tofacitinib. The receptor set was obtained from a human donor with alopecia areata. Both conserved end residues are part of each CDR3.

j_call v_call cdr3_aa
TRBJ2-1 TRBV7-7 CASSRGPSGGADEQFF
TRBJ2-7 TRBV11-2 CASSQSGAYEQYF
TRBJ1-2 TRBV4-3 CASSHPDSPGGYTF
TRBJ2-5 TRBV10-3 CAISSSAGGVVETQYF
TRBJ2-1 TRBV25-1 CASSYRGRAANEQFF
TRBJ2-3 TRBV30 CAWSGRGDTQYF
TRBJ1-4 TRBV4-1 CASSPTRAENEKLFF
TRBJ2-5 TRBV11-2 CASSPGWGRETQYF
TRBJ2-3 TRBV29-1 CSVKRGAEITDTQYF
TRBJ2-5 TRBV4-3 CASSQDLSDRGQETQYF
TRBJ1-5 TRBV19 CASSQKGNQPQHF
TRBJ1-2 TRBV15 CATSRDLTGTGYTF
TRBJ1-1 TRBV19 CASSRASEAFF
TRBJ1-1 TRBV25-1 CASSEVGDGPEAFF
TRBJ2-7 TRBV7-9 CASSSRAASNPYEQYF
TRBJ2-7 TRBV30 CAWSPLAGASYEQYF
TRBJ2-7 TRBV25-1 CASSEYGGTYEQYF
TRBJ1-1 TRBV18 CASSPDITNTEAFF
TRBJ1-1 TRBV29-1 CSGPSTEQRHTEAFF
TRBJ2-7 TRBV7-6 CASSLGGALEEQYF
TRBJ1-6 TRBV6-5 CASRQGNSPLHF
TRBJ2-1 TRBV7-9 CASSSQANEQFF
TRBJ2-5 TRBV5-8 CASRLRNQYF
TRBJ2-5 TRBV7-2 CASSQQGPQETQYF
TRBJ1-4 TRBV5-1 CASSLGHGGEKLFF
TRBJ1-5 TRBV4-3 CASSLSGGRQPQHF
TRBJ1-6 TRBV6-5 CASSRESYNSPLHF
TRBJ2-3 TRBV30 CAWSGGGAFTDTQYF
TRBJ2-5 TRBV10-3 CAISDRGREETQYF
TRBJ2-3 TRBV6-5 CASSYSPSRGKQYF
TRBJ2-5 TRBV5-5 CASTDLGGRAETQYF
TRBJ1-2 TRBV5-4 CASSQGLYGYTF
TRBJ1-2 TRBV7-2 CASSSGQVINYGYTF
TRBJ1-2 TRBV5-1 CASSLEAGGTNYGYTF
TRBJ2-3 TRBV5-4 CASSSLAGGPGGSQYF
TRBJ1-2 TRBV7-8 CASSQIVGTANSNYGYTF
TRBJ1-5 TRBV7-8 CASSPERGQPQHF
TRBJ1-1 TRBV7-9 CASSLGHKAAFF
TRBJ2-3 TRBV5-1 CASSFLGADTQYF
TRBJ2-3 TRBV2 CASSEFSRLRLTDTQYF
TRBJ2-7 TRBV20-1 CSARDLPEQYF
TRBJ1-5 TRBV7-2 CASSFDLGQPQHF
TRBJ2-3 TRBV7-9 CAPLPVKGTDTQYF
TRBJ2-5 TRBV4-1 CASSQDGWTQYF
TRBJ1-4 TRBV11-2 CASSKIGRINEKLFF
TRBJ2-7 TRBV29-1 CLIGDRITGEQYF
TRBJ1-1 TRBV7-9 CASSDGTEAFF